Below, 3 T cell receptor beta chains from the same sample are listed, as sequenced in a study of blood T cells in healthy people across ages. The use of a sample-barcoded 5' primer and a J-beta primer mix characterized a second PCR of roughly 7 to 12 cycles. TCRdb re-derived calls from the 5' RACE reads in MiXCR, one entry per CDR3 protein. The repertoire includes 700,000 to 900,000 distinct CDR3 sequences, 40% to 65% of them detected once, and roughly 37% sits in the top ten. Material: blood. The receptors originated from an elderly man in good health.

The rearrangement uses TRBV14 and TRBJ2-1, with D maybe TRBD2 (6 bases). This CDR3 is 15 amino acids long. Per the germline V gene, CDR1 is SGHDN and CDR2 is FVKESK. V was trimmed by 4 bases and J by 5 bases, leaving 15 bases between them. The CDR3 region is CASSPGLSPHNEQFF. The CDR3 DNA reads TGTGCCAGCAGCCCGGGACTTTCGCCCCACAATGAGCAGTTCTTC.

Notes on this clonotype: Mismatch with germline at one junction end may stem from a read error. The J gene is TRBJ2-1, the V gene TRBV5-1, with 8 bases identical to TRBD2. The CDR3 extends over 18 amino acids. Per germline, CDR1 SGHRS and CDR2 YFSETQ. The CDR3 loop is CASSLGPAGALSYNEQFF. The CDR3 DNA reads TGCGCCAGCTCCCTAGGGCCAGCGGGAGCCCTCTCCTATAATGAGCAGTTCTTC.

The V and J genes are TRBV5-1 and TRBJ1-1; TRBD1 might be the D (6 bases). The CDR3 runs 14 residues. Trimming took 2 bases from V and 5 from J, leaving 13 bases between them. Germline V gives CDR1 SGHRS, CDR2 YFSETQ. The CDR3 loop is CASSLKTGQTEAFF. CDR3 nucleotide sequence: TGCGCCAGCAGCTTAAAGACCGGACAGACTGAAGCTTTCTTT.